These 9 T cell receptor beta chains share one sample of origin, sequenced in a study of T cells in lung cancer brain metastases. Generated by immunoSEQ multiplex PCR, the TCRdb table keeps only in-frame clones and is missing some. The table has some 400 clones, around 91% seen once. Specimen: tumor tissue from a brain metastasis. Receptors were obtained from a man aged 65 to 85 with non-small cell lung cancer that had spread to the brain.

This clone was counted only a few times. The rearrangement links TRBV4-2 to TRBJ2-2, with 10 positions matching TRBD1. The V gene's germline CDR1 is LGHNA and CDR2 YNFKEQ. After removal of 0 bases from V and 9 bases from J, the junction contained 4 bases not matched to a gene. The CDR3 consists of 15 residues. DNA of the CDR3: TGTGCCAGCAGCCAAGAAGCGGGACAGGGGAGGGAGCTGTTTTTT. Translated, it gives CASSQEAGQGRELFF.

The genes are TRBV5-1 and TRBJ2-7, with a tentative D call TRBD2 (6 bases). Germline assignment: CDR1 SGHRS and CDR2 YFSETQ. The CDR3 spans 15 residues. V lost 4 bases and J 4 bases, leaving 18 bases between the germline ends. CDR3 coding DNA: TGCGCCAGCAGCCCCGGTGACCGGGAGAAGTACGAGCAGTACTTC. Its translation: CASSPGDREKYEQYF.

The gene calls are TRBV28 and TRBJ1-5; no firm D call. Germline CDR1 reads MDHEN; CDR2 reads SYDVKM. Trimming removed 4 bases at V and 0 bases at J, with 7 bases between. CDR3 size: 14 residues. CDR3 nucleotide sequence: TGTGCCAGCAGTTATGGCTTTAGCAATCAGCCCCAGCATTTT. It encodes CASSYGFSNQPQHF.

As regards this clone: This CDR3 is also generated by other DNA sequences in the sample. The chain combines TRBV9 with TRBJ1-5, with D possibly TRBD1 on 6 matching bases. The CDR3 length is 14 residues. Germline values: CDR1 SGDLS, CDR2 YYNGEE. Trimming pared 4 bases from V and 0 bases from J, leaving 8 bases between. In DNA, the CDR3 is TGTGCCAGCAGCCCAGGGGTTAGCAATCAGCCCCAGCATTTT. It codes for CASSPGVSNQPQHF.

The chain uses TRBV4-2 and TRBJ1-1; D unresolved. From germline, CDR1 is LGHNA and CDR2 YNFKEQ. V was shortened by 6 bases and J by 0 bases, with 2 bases between the two germline ends. The CDR3 has 11 amino acids. The CDR3 DNA follows: TGTGCCAGCAGGCTGAACACTGAAGCTTTCTTT. It translates to CASRLNTEAFF.

V is TRBV10-2 and J is TRBJ2-1; a weak D match, TRBD2 (6 bases). This CDR3 has 17 amino acids. Germline loops: CDR1 WSHSY, CDR2 SAAADI. Trimming pared 4 bases from V and 0 bases from J, leaving 16 bases between. CDR3 nucleotide sequence: TGCGCCAGCAGTGGAACGGGAGCGATGAGCTCCTACAATGAGCAGTTCTTC. Protein sequence: CASSGTGAMSSYNEQFF.

The genes are TRBV7-9 and TRBJ2-7; D is ambiguous. The V end was cut by 5 bases, the J end by 2 bases, with 16 bases between. In germline, CDR1 is SEHNR, CDR2 FQNEAQ (reference sequence). The CDR3 contains 15 residues. CDR3 amino acids: CASSERSAVPYEQYF. In nucleotides, the CDR3 is TGTGCCAGCAGCGAGAGATCGGCAGTTCCCTACGAGCAGTACTTC.

V and J are TRBV28 and TRBJ2-1; TRBD2 aligns across 12 bases. The CDR3 sequence is 15 residues long. J gave up 7 bases and V 4 bases, and 5 bases lay outside the gene matches. CDR1 is MDHEN and CDR2 is SYDVKM in the germline V gene. Here the CDR3 reads CASSSLAGGRNEQFF. DNA of the CDR3: TGTGCCAGCAGTTCTCTAGCGGGGGGGCGAAATGAGCAGTTCTTC.

The V gene is TRBV5-1, the J gene TRBJ2-2; maybe TRBD2 (6 bases). The germline V gene encodes CDR1 SGHRS and CDR2 YFSETQ. The CDR3 is made up of 15 amino acids. V lost 4 bases and J 1 base, leaving 11 bases between the germline ends. DNA for the CDR3: TGCGCCAGCAGCGACGAGACTAGGAACACCGGGGAGCTGTTTTTT. It is translated as CASSDETRNTGELFF.